Listed here is a single T cell receptor (beta chain). This sample stems from a study of technical replicates of blood from several donors. Here immunoSEQ multiplex PCR was the method, and the copy in TCRdb shows in-frame clones only, minus some. The data show 65,000 to 80,000 clones, with approximately 98% seen just once and around 0.22% held by the top ten. The CDR3 runs 13 residues. Deletions cut 4 bases from V and 4 bases from J, with 10 bases between. Per the germline V gene, CDR1 is SGHTA and CDR2 is FQGNSA. This rearrangement joins TRBV7-2 to TRBJ1-1, with TRBD1 as a possible D gene (6 bases). This TCR derives from a human donor in good health. The sample was T cells isolated from PBMCs. CDR3 protein: CASSWGGGTEAFF. Written as DNA, the CDR3 is TGTGCCAGCAGCTGGGGGGGCGGCACTGAAGCTTTCTTT. Using reference TRBV7-2 and TRBJ1-1 for the parts outside the CDR3, the full variable domain is GAGVSQSPSNKVTEKGKDVELRCDPISGHTALYWYRQSLGQGLEFLIYFQGNSAPDKSGLPSDRFSAERTGGSVSTLTIQRTQQEDSAVYLCASSWGGGTEAFFGQGTRLTVV.